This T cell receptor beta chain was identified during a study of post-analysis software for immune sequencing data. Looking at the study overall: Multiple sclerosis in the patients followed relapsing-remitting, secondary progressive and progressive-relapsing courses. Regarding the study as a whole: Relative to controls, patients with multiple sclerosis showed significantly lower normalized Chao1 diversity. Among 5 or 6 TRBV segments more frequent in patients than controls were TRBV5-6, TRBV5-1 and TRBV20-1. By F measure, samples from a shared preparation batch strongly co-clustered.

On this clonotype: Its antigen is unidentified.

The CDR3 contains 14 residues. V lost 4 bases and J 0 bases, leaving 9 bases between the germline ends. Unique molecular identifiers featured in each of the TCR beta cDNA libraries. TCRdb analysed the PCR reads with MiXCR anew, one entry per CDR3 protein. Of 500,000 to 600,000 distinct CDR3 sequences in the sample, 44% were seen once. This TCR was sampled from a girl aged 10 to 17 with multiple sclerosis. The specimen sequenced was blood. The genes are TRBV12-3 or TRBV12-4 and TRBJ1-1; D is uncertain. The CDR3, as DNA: TGTGCCAGCAGTTGGGGAGTAATGAACACTGAAGCTTTCTTT. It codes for CASSWGVMNTEAFF.